Shown below are 32 T cell receptor beta chains from a single sample sequenced in a study of T cells in pancreatic ductal adenocarcinoma. Using immunoSEQ multiplex PCR, the repertoire was profiled, and TCRdb retains in-frame clones only, with some absent. The sample contains about 29,000 clones, around 90% of which appear only once. No neoadjuvant therapy was given to the selected pancreatic ductal adenocarcinoma patients before their surgery. Sequencing was performed on PBMCs. The receptors come from a human donor with pancreatic ductal adenocarcinoma.

This clone has just a few counts. In nucleotides, the CDR3 is TGTGCTAGTGGTTTGGGACGGATCTACGAGCAGTACTTC. Translated, it gives CASGLGRIYEQYF. This chain uses TRBV12-5 with TRBJ2-7; D ambiguous. V lost 1 base to trimming and J lost 3 bases, with 7 bases between them. Germline V gene data show CDR1 as LGHNT and CDR2 as FRNRAP. This CDR3 has 13 residues.

V gene TRBV7-9 combines with J gene TRBJ2-2; D is unclear. Deletions cut 3 bases from V and 6 bases from J, with 5 bases between. The CDR3 runs 12 residues. Germline V gene data show CDR1 as SEHNR and CDR2 as FQNEAQ (reference sequence). Written as DNA, the CDR3 is TGTGCCAGCAGCTTCTTGGCCGGGGAGCTGTTTTTT. It specifies CASSFLAGELFF.

This clone was observed a single time. The gene calls are TRBV7-9 and TRBJ2-5; D unclear. Germline-derived CDR1 and CDR2 are SEHNR and FQNEAQ (reference sequence). V lost 7 bases to trimming and J lost 0 bases, with 21 bases between them. The length of the CDR3 is 17 residues. In nucleotides, the CDR3 is TGTGCCAGCACCTCGGCCCAAGGTACGATGTACCAAGAGACCCAGTACTTC. Translating gives CASTSAQGTMYQETQYF.

The V and J genes are TRBV6-5 and TRBJ2-1; weak D call: TRBD2 (5 bases). V gave up 2 bases and J gave up 6 bases, with 11 bases separating them. Germline V lookup: CDR1 MNHEY, CDR2 SVGAGI. The CDR3 is 14 residues long. The CDR3: CASSYAGLGNEQFF. In DNA, the CDR3 is TGTGCCAGCAGTTACGCGGGTTTGGGCAATGAGCAGTTCTTC.

The chain combines TRBV5-4 with TRBJ2-1, with 10 positions matching TRBD2. Trimming at V came to 4 bases and at J to 1 base, leaving 2 bases not matched to a gene. Germline assignment: CDR1 SGHNT and CDR2 YYREEE (reference sequence). This CDR3 contains 15 residues. In nucleotides, the CDR3 is TGTGCCAGCAGCCGGACTAGCGGTTCCTACAATGAGCAGTTCTTC. This encodes CASSRTSGSYNEQFF.

The chain combines TRBV7-8 with TRBJ2-7; 10 bases align to TRBD1. The CDR3 runs 15 residues. With V trimmed by 5 bases and J by 3 bases, 7 bases remained unmatched. Germline V CDR1 and CDR2: SGHVS, FQNEAQ. The CDR3 nucleotides read TGTGCCAGCAGCGCTGTAGGACAGGGGGACTACGAGCAGTACTTC. Translation gives CASSAVGQGDYEQYF.

In this sample, this clone turned up once. This chain connects TRBV7-8 to TRBJ2-2; D remains ambiguous. The ends were cut back, 0 bases at V and 5 bases at J, with 1 base in the middle. Germline V gives CDR1 SGHVS, CDR2 FQNEAQ. The CDR3 sequence is 12 residues long. The CDR3 reads CASSLATGELFF. DNA for the CDR3: TGTGCCAGCAGCTTAGCGACCGGGGAGCTGTTTTTT.

The rearrangement links TRBV4-1 to TRBJ1-1, with D maybe TRBD1 (6 bases). Germline loops: CDR1 MGHRA, CDR2 YSYEKL. Between the trimmed V and J ends, which lost 0 bases and 5 bases, there was a span of 19 bases. This CDR3 is 17 amino acids long. In DNA form, the CDR3 reads TGCGCCAGCAGCCAAGAGGAACAGGGAAGTTGGAGGACTGAAGCTTTCTTT. Translating it yields CASSQEEQGSWRTEAFF.

J is TRBJ1-2 and V is TRBV7-2; weak D call: TRBD1 (6 bases). CDR1 and CDR2 from the germline V gene are SGHTA and FQGNSA. V lost 5 bases and J lost 7, with 11 bases in between. CDR3 size: 12 residues. The CDR3 region is CASSRGGGGYTF. The CDR3 nucleotides are TGTGCCAGCAGCAGGGGAGGGGGTGGCTACACCTTC.

The gene calls are TRBV7-9 and TRBJ1-4, with 9 bases fitting TRBD1. The CDR3 contains 13 residues. The germline V gene has CDR1 SEHNR and CDR2 FQNEAQ (reference sequence). The trim removed 5 bases at V and 7 bases at J, leaving 2 bases unmatched. In nucleotides, the CDR3 is TGTGCCAGCAGCCAGGGACAGGGTGAAAAACTGTTTTTT. It translates to CASSQGQGEKLFF.

The gene calls are TRBV27 and TRBJ1-1; D might be TRBD1 (5 bases). This CDR3 comprises 13 residues. Germline V gene data show CDR1 as MNHEY and CDR2 as SMNVEV (reference sequence). V lost 3 bases and J lost 10, with 15 bases in between. CDR3 DNA sequence: TGTGCCAGCAGTTTTGGGGGGACCGGGAGAGCTTTCTTT. This encodes CASSFGGTGRAFF.

The J gene is TRBJ2-2, the V gene TRBV28; the D gene is possibly TRBD2 (6 bases). In germline, CDR1 is MDHEN, CDR2 SYDVKM. V was shortened by 3 bases and J by 4 bases, with 9 bases between the two germline ends. The CDR3 contains 14 residues. For the CDR3, the DNA is TGTGCCAGCAGTTTCGGAGGGACCACCGGGGAGCTGTTTTTT. Protein: CASSFGGTTGELFF.

The V and J genes are TRBV5-1 and TRBJ2-3; TRBD2 agrees at 11 bases. The CDR3 contains 16 residues. The J segment lost 1 base and the V segment lost 3 bases, leaving 4 bases of the junction unmatched. The germline V gene has CDR1 SGHRS and CDR2 YFSETQ. In DNA, the CDR3 is TGCGCCAGCAGCTCCGGGACTAGCGGTCGCACAGATACGCAGTATTTT. Protein product: CASSSGTSGRTDTQYF.

V gene TRBV15 combines with J gene TRBJ2-3; D perhaps matches TRBD2 (6 bases). Trimming pared 1 base from V and 4 bases from J, leaving 12 bases between. The germline V gene encodes CDR1 LNHNV and CDR2 YYDKDF (reference sequence). The CDR3 contains 15 residues. The CDR3 sequence: CATSRAAGISDTQYF. In DNA form, the CDR3 reads TGTGCCACCAGCAGAGCCGCGGGGATATCAGATACGCAGTATTTT.

The chain joins TRBV28 to TRBJ2-1; TRBD2 matches at 9 bases. Germline trimming cut 5 bases from V and 5 bases from J; bases unmatched to any gene: 10. This CDR3 has 16 residues. CDR1 is MDHEN, CDR2 SYDVKM, per germline. The CDR3 spells CASSLIPGLAHNEQFF. The CDR3 DNA sequence: TGTGCCAGCAGTCTAATTCCGGGACTAGCTCACAATGAGCAGTTCTTC.

This clone was picked up a small number of times. In the same sample, other DNA sequences code for this CDR3. The V and J genes are TRBV20-1 and TRBJ2-1; 7 bases match TRBD2. V lost 4 bases to trimming and J lost 9 bases; unmatched junction nucleotides: 3. This CDR3 has 11 amino acids. Per germline, CDR1 DFQATT and CDR2 SNEGSKA (reference sequence). CDR3 residues: CSATGGGEQFF. The CDR3 bases are TGCAGTGCTACGGGGGGAGGTGAGCAGTTCTTC.

The V call is TRBV19, the J call TRBJ2-1; 8 bases are shared with TRBD1. Germline V lookup: CDR1 LNHDA, CDR2 SQIVND (reference sequence). This CDR3 is 14 amino acids long. Trimming took 4 bases from V and 8 from J; bases not matched to a gene: 7. The DNA for the CDR3 is TGTGCCAGTAGTAAACTCAGGGGGCTGGATGAGCAGTTCTTC. It translates to CASSKLRGLDEQFF.

This chain joins TRBV10-3 and TRBJ2-6; tentatively, D is TRBD1 or TRBD2 (5 bases each). The ends were cut back, 5 bases at V and 0 bases at J, with 11 bases in the middle. The CDR3 has 16 amino acids. From germline, CDR1 is ENHRY and CDR2 SYGVKD. For the CDR3, the DNA is TGTGCCATCAGTCGGGACGGCTACTCTGGGGCCAACGTCCTGACTTTC. Translated: CAISRDGYSGANVLTF.

The rearrangement uses TRBV6-5 and TRBJ2-5; D unclear. In germline, CDR1 is MNHEY, CDR2 SVGAGI. Trimming pared 2 bases from V and 1 base from J, leaving 8 bases between. The CDR3 totals 14 residues. In nucleotides, the CDR3 is TGTGCCAGCAGTTACGGTCGGCTCCAAGAGACCCAGTACTTC. This sequence encodes CASSYGRLQETQYF.

This clone was detected only a few times. Written as DNA, the CDR3 is TGTGCCAGCAGCTTCAGATCCCCCCCCGGGCAGTACTTC. Amino acids: CASSFRSPPGQYF. The V and J genes are TRBV5-6 and TRBJ2-7; D gene uncertain. V was trimmed by 2 bases and J by 9 bases, leaving 15 bases between them. The CDR3 is 13 amino acids. Germline V CDR1 and CDR2: SGHDT, YYEEEE.

This chain joins TRBV5-1 and TRBJ2-3; 7 bases match TRBD2. This CDR3 has 13 amino acids. With V trimmed by 3 bases and J by 4 bases, 2 bases remained unmatched. From germline, CDR1 is SGHRS and CDR2 YFSETQ. In DNA, the CDR3 is TGCGCCAGCAGCTATACTAGCGCAGATACGCAGTATTTT. Its protein product is CASSYTSADTQYF.

This clone showed up just a few times. J is TRBJ2-2 and V is TRBV30; tentative D call: TRBD2 (5 bases). V was clipped by 4 bases and J by 6 bases, with 12 bases between them. Germline V gene data show CDR1 as GTSNPN and CDR2 as SVGIG (reference sequence). This CDR3 spans 13 amino acids. CDR3 nucleotides: TGTGCCTGGACAAATGGGGAGCCCGGGGAGCTGTTTTTT. Its protein is CAWTNGEPGELFF. Filled out from reference TRBV30 and TRBJ2-2, the complete variable domain reads SQTIHQWPATLVQPVGSPLSLECTVEGTSNPNLYWYRQAAGRGLQLLFYSVGIGQISSEVPQNLSASRPQDRQFILSSKKLLLSDSGFYLCAWTNGEPGELFFGEGSRLTVL.

This sequence joins TRBV19 and TRBJ2-5; 14 bases map to TRBD2. V dropped 5 bases and J dropped 2; count of bases not matched to a gene: 10. The germline gives CDR1 LNHDA, CDR2 SQIVND (reference sequence). The CDR3 covers 18 residues. CDR3 DNA sequence: TGTGCCAGTAGTTTGGGCGGACTAGCGGGAGGTCAGCAAGAGACCCAGTACTTC. Translated, it gives CASSLGGLAGGQQETQYF.

With respect to this clone: One end of the junction fails to match germline, which may point to a read error. CDR3 amino acids: CASSLSGSPLAGNF. CDR3 sequence (DNA): TGTGCCAGCAGTTTAAGCGGGAGCCCCCTAGCAGGGAATTTT. The rearrangement joins TRBV28 to TRBJ2-3, with TRBD2 matching over 8 bases. This CDR3 is built from 14 residues. CDR1 is MDHEN and CDR2 is SYDVKM in the germline V gene.

The rearrangement uses TRBV14 and TRBJ2-3; 11 bases are shared with TRBD2. Germline CDR1 and CDR2: SGHDN and FVKESK. The CDR3 sequence is 17 residues long. The ends lost 3 bases at V and 6 bases at J; junction bases unmatched: 11. This CDR3 reads CASSQTPGLAGRDTQYF. CDR3 bases: TGTGCCAGCAGCCAGACCCCTGGACTAGCGGGCAGGGATACGCAGTATTTT.

The chain joins TRBV27 to TRBJ2-7; D remains ambiguous. CDR3 length: 14 amino acids. Germline V gene sequence: CDR1 MNHEY, CDR2 SMNVEV (reference sequence). Trimming stripped 5 bases from V and 1 base from J, with 12 bases between. This chain's CDR3 is CASSPQLESYEQYF. DNA of the CDR3: TGTGCCAGCAGTCCGCAATTGGAGTCCTACGAGCAGTACTTC.

The chain couples TRBV6-1 to TRBJ2-7; D not certain. V lost 3 bases and J 5 bases, leaving 5 bases between the germline ends. The CDR3 extends over 11 amino acids. Germline V gives CDR1 MNHNS, CDR2 SASEGT. The CDR3 protein is CASSDSHEQYF. CDR3 in DNA: TGTGCCAGCAGTGACAGCCACGAGCAGTACTTC.

The gene calls are TRBV2 and TRBJ2-1, with 10 nucleotides matching TRBD2. The J segment lost 6 bases and the V segment lost 2 bases, leaving 10 bases of the junction unmatched. Germline V gene sequence: CDR1 SNHLY, CDR2 FYNNEI. The CDR3 has 17 amino acids. CDR3 in DNA: TGTGCCAGCAGTGAATACGGGGGGGGACTAGCGCCCAATGAGCAGTTCTTC. Translating it yields CASSEYGGGLAPNEQFF.

The V and J genes are TRBV9 and TRBJ2-2; 8 nucleotides align to TRBD1. The CDR3 contains 14 residues. The V gene end was trimmed by 1 base and the J gene end by 5 bases; junction bases not matched to a gene: 1. Germline V gene lookup returns CDR1 SGDLS and CDR2 YYNGEE. CDR3 nucleotides: TGTGCCAGCAGCGTAACAGGGGGAACCGGGGAGCTGTTTTTT. Protein product: CASSVTGGTGELFF. Full variable domain (rest looked up from reference TRBV9 and TRBJ2-2): DSGVTQTPKHLITATGQRVTLRCSPRSGDLSVYWYQQSLDQGLQFLIQYYNGEERAKGNILERFSAQQFPDLHSELNLSSLELGDSALYFCASSVTGGTGELFFGEGSRLTVL.

The V and J genes are TRBV9 and TRBJ2-7; the D gene could be TRBD1 or TRBD2 (5 bases each). Trimming cost V 3 bases and J 6 bases, with 16 bases left between them. Germline CDR1 and CDR2: SGDLS and YYNGEE. This CDR3 is 14 amino acids long. The CDR3 region has the DNA TGTGCCAGCAGCGCCGCCGGGACGGCCTCCGAGCAGTACTTC. Translated: CASSAAGTASEQYF.

The chain recombines TRBV2 with TRBJ1-5, with a weak D call TRBD1 (6 bases). The germline V gene has CDR1 SNHLY and CDR2 FYNNEI. The CDR3 runs to 15 residues. V gave up 3 bases and J gave up 0 bases, with 9 bases separating them. Here the CDR3 reads CASSEQGTSNQPQHF. DNA of the CDR3: TGTGCCAGCAGTGAGCAGGGGACTAGCAATCAGCCCCAGCATTTT.

The V gene is TRBV2, the J gene TRBJ2-7, with a possible D match to TRBD2 (5 bases). Trimming removed 2 bases from V and 4 bases from J, with 12 bases in between. The CDR3 totals 14 residues. CDR1 SNHLY and CDR2 FYNNEI come from the germline V gene. The CDR3 sequence: CASSENSVKYEQYF. In DNA, the CDR3 is TGTGCCAGCAGTGAAAATAGCGTGAAATACGAGCAGTACTTC.